The 3 T cell receptor beta chains below were found in one sample sequenced in a study of OX40 agonist ivuxolimab in advanced cancers. Sequenced by immunoSEQ multiplex PCR; TCRdb stores in-frame clones only, minus some. Of approximately 33,000 clones listed, roughly nine tenths are singletons. The source material was CD4+ or CD8+ T cells sorted from blood, sampled in a trial of the OX40 agonist ivuxolimab. Receptor source: an adult with an advanced solid tumor such as melanoma, head and neck, liver or kidney cancer.

The chain has TRBV29-1 and TRBJ2-7; D gene ambiguous. Per the germline V gene, CDR1 is SQVTM and CDR2 is ANQGSEA. This CDR3 is built from 11 residues. The ends were cut back, 2 bases at V and 4 bases at J, with 6 bases in the middle. Written as DNA, the CDR3 is TGCAGCGTTGAATTGGGATACGAGCAGTACTTC. This gives the protein CSVELGYEQYF.

About this clone: Being one base from a much bigger clone, this may be a read error. The chain combines TRBV6-4 with TRBJ1-1; TRBD1 matches 8 bases. This CDR3 comprises 13 residues. Germline V gives CDR1 MRHNA, CDR2 SNTAGT. V was clipped by 6 bases and J by 1 base; unmatched bases: 1. CDR3 bases: TGTGCCAGCAGGGACAGGGAGAACACTGAAGCTTTCTTT. This codes for CASRDRENTEAFF.

The chain employs TRBV27 and TRBJ2-1, with D maybe TRBD2 (6 bases). V was cut by 5 bases and J by 2 bases, with 19 bases left in between. From germline, CDR1 is MNHEY and CDR2 SMNVEV (reference sequence). This CDR3 is 17 amino acids long. This chain's CDR3 is CASSPTGGGRPYNEQFF. As DNA, the CDR3 is TGTGCCAGCAGTCCTACCGGTGGGGGGAGACCCTACAATGAGCAGTTCTTC.